The following is a T cell receptor (beta chain) sequence with its context. Ages ranged from roughly 18 to 100 years, with residence in about two dozen US areas. This CDR3 comprises 15 residues. J lost 2 bases, V lost 5 bases, and 7 bases had no gene match. Looked up from germline, CDR1 is MNHNY and CDR2 is SVGAGI (reference sequence). This record comes from a study of blood T cell repertoires in COVID-19. The data were produced by immunoSEQ multiplex PCR, yet TCRdb's version contains in-frame clones alone and is incomplete. This table has 330,000 or so clones, around 90% appearing once. Sequenced input: PBMCs or T cells enriched from blood (not recorded which). The chain links TRBV6-6 to TRBJ2-7, with TRBD1 identical over 9 bases. The TCR was taken from a man under 40 who had recovered from COVID-19. The CDR3 bases are TGTGCCAGCAGTCAAGGACAGGGGTTGGCCTACGAGCAGTACTTC. This gives the protein CASSQGQGLAYEQYF.